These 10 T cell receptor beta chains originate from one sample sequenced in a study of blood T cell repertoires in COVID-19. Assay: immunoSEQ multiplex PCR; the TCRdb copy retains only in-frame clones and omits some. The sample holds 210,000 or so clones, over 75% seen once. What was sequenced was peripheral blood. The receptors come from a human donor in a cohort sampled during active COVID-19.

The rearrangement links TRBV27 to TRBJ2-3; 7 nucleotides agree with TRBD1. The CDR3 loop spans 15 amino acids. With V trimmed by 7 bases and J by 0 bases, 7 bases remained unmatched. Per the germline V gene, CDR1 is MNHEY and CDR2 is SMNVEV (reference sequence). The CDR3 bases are TGTGCCAGCAAACACAGGGGCGAGAGCACAGATACGCAGTATTTT. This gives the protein CASKHRGESTDTQYF.

In DNA, the CDR3 is TGTGCAAGTCGCTTAGCGACCAGGGGGTCGGCTGGCTACACCTTC. This translates into CASRLATRGSAGYTF. This chain uses TRBV12-2 with TRBJ1-2; the listed D gene, TRBD1, was not tested against the DNA. TRBV12-2 is a listed pseudogene. The length of the CDR3 is 15 residues.

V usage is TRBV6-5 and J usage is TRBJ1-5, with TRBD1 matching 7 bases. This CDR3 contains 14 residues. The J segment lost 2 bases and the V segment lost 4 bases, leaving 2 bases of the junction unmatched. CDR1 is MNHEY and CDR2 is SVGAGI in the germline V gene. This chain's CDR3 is CASSFDRGNQPQHF. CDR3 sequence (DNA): TGTGCCAGCAGTTTCGACAGGGGCAATCAGCCCCAGCATTTT.

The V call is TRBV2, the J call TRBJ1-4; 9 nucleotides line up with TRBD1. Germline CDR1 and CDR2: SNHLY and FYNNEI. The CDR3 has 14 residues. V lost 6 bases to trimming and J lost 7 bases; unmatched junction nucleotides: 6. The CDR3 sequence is CASRGQGPGEKLFF. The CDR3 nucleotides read TGTGCCAGCAGGGGACAGGGACCGGGTGAAAAACTGTTTTTT.

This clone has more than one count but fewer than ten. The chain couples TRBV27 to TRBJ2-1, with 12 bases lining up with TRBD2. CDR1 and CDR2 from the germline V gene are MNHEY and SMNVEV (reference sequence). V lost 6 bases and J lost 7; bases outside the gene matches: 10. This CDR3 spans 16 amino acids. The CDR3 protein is CASSRTSGKGWNEQFF. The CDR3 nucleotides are TGTGCCAGCAGCAGGACTAGCGGGAAAGGGTGGAATGAGCAGTTCTTC.

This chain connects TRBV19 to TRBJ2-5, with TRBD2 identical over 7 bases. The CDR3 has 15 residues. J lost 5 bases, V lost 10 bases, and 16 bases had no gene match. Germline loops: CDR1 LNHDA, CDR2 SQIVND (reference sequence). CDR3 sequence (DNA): TGTGCCACCCAACCCTCGGGGAGGGCAAGGGAGACCCAGTACTTC. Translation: CATQPSGRARETQYF.

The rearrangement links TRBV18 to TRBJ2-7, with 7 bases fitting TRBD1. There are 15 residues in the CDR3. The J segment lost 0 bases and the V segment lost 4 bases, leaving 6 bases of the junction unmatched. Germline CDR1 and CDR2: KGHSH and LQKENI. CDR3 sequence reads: CASSLGTAVSYEQYF. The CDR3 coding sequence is TGTGCCAGCTCACTGGGGACAGCCGTCTCCTACGAGCAGTACTTC. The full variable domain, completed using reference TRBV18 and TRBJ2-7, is NAGVMQNPRHLVRRRGQEARLRCSPMKGHSHVYWYRQLPEEGLKFMVYLQKENIIDESGMPKERFSAEFPKEGPSILRIQQVVRGDSAAYFCASSLGTAVSYEQYFGPGTRLTVT.

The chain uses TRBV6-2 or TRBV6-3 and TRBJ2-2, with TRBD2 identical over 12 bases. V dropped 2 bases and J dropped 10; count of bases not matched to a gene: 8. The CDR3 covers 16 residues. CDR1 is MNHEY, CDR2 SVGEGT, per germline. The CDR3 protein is CASSYPLAGGREELFF. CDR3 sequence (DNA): TGTGCCAGCAGTTACCCTCTAGCGGGAGGGCGAGAGGAGCTGTTTTTT.

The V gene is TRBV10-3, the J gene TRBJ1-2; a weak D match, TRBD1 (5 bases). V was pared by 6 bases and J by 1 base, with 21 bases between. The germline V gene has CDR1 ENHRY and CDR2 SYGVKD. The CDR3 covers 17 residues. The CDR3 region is CAISERIFGDSNYGYTF. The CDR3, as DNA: TGTGCCATCAGCGAGAGGATCTTTGGTGACAGTAACTATGGCTACACCTTC.

The CDR3 spells CAWSVRASGRAYEQYF. In DNA form, the CDR3 reads TGTGCCTGGAGTGTACGAGCTAGCGGGAGGGCCTACGAGCAGTACTTC. The rearrangement links TRBV30 to TRBJ2-7, with 12 bases fitting TRBD2. V shed 0 bases, J shed 2 bases, and the junction held 5 bases outside the gene matches. The V gene's germline CDR1 is GTSNPN and CDR2 SVGIG (reference sequence). This CDR3 is built from 16 residues.